One T cell receptor beta chain is described in this entry. Its antigen is as yet unknown. This entry is derived from a study of T cell responses to AZD1222 COVID-19 vaccine. Germline CDR1 and CDR2: SGHRS and YFSETQ. The CDR3 covers 16 residues. V lost 0 bases to trimming and J lost 1 base, with 12 bases between them. The study's findings and limits: Seropositive AZD1222 recipients at baseline numbered only six or seven. Nearly half of the spike-specific TCRs reportedly recognize variant regions that carry no mutations.

Profiling relied on immunoSEQ multiplex PCR, and the TCRdb table lists in-frame clones only, not all of them. The sample lists some 130,000 clones, roughly nine tenths occurring once. The TCR comes from an adult in good health. The chain has TRBV5-1 and TRBJ2-3, with a tentative D call TRBD2 (6 bases). Sequenced here: peripheral blood, sampled on day 0 of AZD1222 vaccination. The CDR3 loop reads CASSLAARGGTDTQYF. The CDR3, as DNA: TGCGCCAGCAGCTTGGCGGCGCGGGGAGGCACAGATACGCAGTATTTT.